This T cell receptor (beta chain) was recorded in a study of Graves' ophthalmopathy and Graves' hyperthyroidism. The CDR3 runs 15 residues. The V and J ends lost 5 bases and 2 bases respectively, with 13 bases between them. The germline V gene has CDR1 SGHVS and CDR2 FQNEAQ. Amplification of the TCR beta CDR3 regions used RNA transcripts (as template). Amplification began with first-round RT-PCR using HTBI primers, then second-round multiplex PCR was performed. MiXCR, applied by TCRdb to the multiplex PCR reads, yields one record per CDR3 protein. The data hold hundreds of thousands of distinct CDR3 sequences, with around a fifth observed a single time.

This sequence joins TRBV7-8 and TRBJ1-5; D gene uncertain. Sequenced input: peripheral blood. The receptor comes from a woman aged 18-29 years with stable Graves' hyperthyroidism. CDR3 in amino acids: CASSQGRQGNQPQHF. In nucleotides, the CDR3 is TGTGCCAGCAGCCAAGGCCGGCAGGGCAATCAGCCCCAGCATTTT.